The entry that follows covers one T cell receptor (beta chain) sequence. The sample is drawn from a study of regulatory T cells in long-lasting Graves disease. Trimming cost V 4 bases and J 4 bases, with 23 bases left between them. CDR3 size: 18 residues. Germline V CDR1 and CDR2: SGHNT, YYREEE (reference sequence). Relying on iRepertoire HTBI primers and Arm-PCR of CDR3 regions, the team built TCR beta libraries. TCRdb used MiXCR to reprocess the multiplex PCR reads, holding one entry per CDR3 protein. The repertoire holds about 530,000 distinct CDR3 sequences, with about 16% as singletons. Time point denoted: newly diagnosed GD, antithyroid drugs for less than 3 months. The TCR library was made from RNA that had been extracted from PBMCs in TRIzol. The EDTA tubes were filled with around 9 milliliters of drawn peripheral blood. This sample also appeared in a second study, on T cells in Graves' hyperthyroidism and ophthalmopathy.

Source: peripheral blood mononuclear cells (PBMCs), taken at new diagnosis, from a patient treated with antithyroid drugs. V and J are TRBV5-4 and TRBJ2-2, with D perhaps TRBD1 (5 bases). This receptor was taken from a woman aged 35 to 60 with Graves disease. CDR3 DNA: TGTGCCAGCAGCCAAGCGCCGCCTTACAGGTCCTCCACCGGGGAGCTGTTTTTT. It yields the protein CASSQAPPYRSSTGELFF.